The clone carrying this TCR beta chain came up once. Its cognate antigen is unknown. The data stem from a study of OX40 agonist ivuxolimab in advanced cancers. Profiling relied on immunoSEQ multiplex PCR, and the TCRdb table lists in-frame clones only, not all of them. The sample includes some 44,000 clones, about 86% seen only once; the top ten take 20% to 25%. V shed 6 bases and J shed 5 bases, with 11 bases lying between them. Germline CDR1 reads SGHAT; CDR2 reads FQNNGV. This CDR3 is 13 amino acids long. The study's findings and limits: On average, CD8+ T cells showed a greater number of expanded clones than CD4+.

This sequence originates from an adult with an advanced solid tumor such as melanoma, head and neck, liver or kidney cancer. Source: CD4+ or CD8+ T cells sorted from blood, taken in a trial of the OX40 agonist ivuxolimab. The chain carries TRBV11-2 and TRBJ1-5; no definite D call. In DNA, the CDR3 is TGTGCCAGCAGTCTACGACCGGATCAGCCCCAGCATTTT. This gives the protein CASSLRPDQPQHF.